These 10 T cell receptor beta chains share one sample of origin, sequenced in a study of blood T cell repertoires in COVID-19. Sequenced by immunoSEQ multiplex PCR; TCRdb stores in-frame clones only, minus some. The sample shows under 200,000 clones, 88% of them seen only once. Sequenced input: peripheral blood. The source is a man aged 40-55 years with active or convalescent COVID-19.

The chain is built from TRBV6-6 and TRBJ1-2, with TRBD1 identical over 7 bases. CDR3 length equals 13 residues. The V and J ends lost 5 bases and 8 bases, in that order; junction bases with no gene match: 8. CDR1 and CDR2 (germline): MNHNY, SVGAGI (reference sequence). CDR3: CASSTPEGAGYTF. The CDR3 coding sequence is TGTGCCAGCAGTACGCCGGAGGGGGCAGGCTACACCTTC.

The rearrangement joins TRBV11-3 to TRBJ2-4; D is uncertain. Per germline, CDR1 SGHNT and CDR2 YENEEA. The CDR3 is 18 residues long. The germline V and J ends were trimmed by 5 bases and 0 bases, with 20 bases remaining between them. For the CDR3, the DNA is TGTGCCAGCAGCGATGGGCGTGAACCCGGTCTAGCCAAAAACATTCAGTACTTC. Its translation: CASSDGREPGLAKNIQYF.

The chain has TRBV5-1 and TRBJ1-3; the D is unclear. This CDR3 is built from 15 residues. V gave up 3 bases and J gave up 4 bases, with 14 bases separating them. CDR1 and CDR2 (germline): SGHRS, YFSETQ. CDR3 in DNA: TGCGCCAGCAGCTCCTCAACGGGAGCAGGAAACACCATATATTTT. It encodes CASSSSTGAGNTIYF.

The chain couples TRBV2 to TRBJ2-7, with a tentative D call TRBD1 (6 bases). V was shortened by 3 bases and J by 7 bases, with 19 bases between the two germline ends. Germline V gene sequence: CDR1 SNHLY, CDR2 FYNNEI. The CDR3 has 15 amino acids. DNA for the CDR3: TGTGCCAGCAGTGATCGAAGGGCCCAAAGGGGGGAGCAGTACTTC. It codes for CASSDRRAQRGEQYF.

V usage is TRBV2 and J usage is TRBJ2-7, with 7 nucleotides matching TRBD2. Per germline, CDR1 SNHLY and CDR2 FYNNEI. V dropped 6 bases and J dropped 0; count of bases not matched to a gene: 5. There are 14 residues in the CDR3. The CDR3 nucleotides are TGTGCCAGCAGGGGTGGCGGGGGCTCCTACGAGCAGTACTTC. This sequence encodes CASRGGGGSYEQYF. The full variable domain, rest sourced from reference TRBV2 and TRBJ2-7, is EPEVTQTPSHQVTQMGQEVILRCVPISNHLYFYWYRQILGQKVEFLVSFYNNEISEKSEIFDDQFSVERPDGSNFTLKIRSTKLEDSAMYFCASRGGGGSYEQYFGPGTRLTVT.

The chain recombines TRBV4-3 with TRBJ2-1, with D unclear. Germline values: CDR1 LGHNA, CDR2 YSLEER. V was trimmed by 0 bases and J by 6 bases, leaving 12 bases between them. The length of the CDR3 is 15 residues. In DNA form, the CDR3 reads TGCGCCAGCAGCCAAGATTACACGGAGCCCAATGAGCAGTTCTTC. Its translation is CASSQDYTEPNEQFF.

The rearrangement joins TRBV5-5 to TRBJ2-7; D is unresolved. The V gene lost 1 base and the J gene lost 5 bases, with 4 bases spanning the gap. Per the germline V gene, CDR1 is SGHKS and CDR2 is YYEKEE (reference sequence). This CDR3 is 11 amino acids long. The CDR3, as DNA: TGTGCCAGCAGCTTGTCGGACGAGCAGTACTTC. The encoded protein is CASSLSDEQYF.

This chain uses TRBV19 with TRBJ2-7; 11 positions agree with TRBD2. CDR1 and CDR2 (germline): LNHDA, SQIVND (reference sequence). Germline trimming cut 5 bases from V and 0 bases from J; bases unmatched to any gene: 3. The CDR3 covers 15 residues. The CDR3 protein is CASSLGTSGSYEQYF. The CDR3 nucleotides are TGTGCCAGTAGTCTCGGGACTAGCGGCTCCTACGAGCAGTACTTC.

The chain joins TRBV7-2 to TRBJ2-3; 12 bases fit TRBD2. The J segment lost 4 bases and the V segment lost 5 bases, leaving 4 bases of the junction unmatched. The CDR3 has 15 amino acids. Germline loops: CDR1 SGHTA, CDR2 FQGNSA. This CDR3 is CASSEASGGADTQYF. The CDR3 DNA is TGTGCCAGCAGCGAAGCTAGCGGGGGGGCAGATACGCAGTATTTT.

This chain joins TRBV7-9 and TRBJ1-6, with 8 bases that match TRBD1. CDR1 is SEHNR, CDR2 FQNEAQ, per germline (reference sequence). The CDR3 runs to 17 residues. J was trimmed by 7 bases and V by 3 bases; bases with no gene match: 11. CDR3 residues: CASSFAFRGQGNSPLHF. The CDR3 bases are TGTGCCAGCAGCTTTGCCTTTCGAGGACAGGGAAATTCACCCCTCCACTTT.